One and the same sample provided the 16 T cell receptor beta chains below, sequenced in a study of T cells in Graves' hyperthyroidism and ophthalmopathy. TCR beta CDR3 sequences were amplified from RNA transcripts. Researchers ran a first-round RT-PCR on the TCR CDR3 using the HTBI primer set. TCRdb independently ran MiXCR on the multiplex PCR reads; one entry per CDR3 protein. This sample has 560,000 or so distinct CDR3 sequences, with roughly 46% found just once. Sequencing was performed on peripheral blood or thyroid tissue (not recorded which). The receptor source for this set is a woman aged 18-30 years with Graves' hyperthyroidism.

A few counts support this clonotype. A read error may explain this, as a much larger clone is one base away. The V call is TRBV14, the J call TRBJ1-3; D call uncertain. The CDR3 runs 13 residues. Germline CDR1 is SGHDN and CDR2 is FVKESK. The V end lost 5 bases, the J end lost 0 bases, and 5 bases lay between the germline ends. CDR3 nucleotide sequence: TGTGCCAGCAGCTCCATCTCTGGAAACACCATATATTTT. This codes for CASSSISGNTIYF.

The J gene is TRBJ2-2, the V gene TRBV20-1; D unclear. From germline, CDR1 is DFQATT and CDR2 SNEGSKA (reference sequence). Trimming shortened V by 0 bases and J by 7 bases, and 9 bases separated the two germline ends. The length of the CDR3 is 13 residues. The CDR3 reads CSAREVGHGELFF. CDR3 nucleotide sequence: TGCAGTGCTAGAGAGGTGGGCCACGGGGAGCTGTTTTTT.

About this clonotype itself: The junction and the germline gene differ at one end; a read error may be behind it. This sequence joins TRBV10-3 and TRBJ1-4; the match to TRBD1 covers 7 bases. This CDR3 contains 17 residues. Germline loops: CDR1 ENHRY, CDR2 SYGVKD. This CDR3 reads CASSYSPGTATNEKLFF. For the CDR3, the DNA is TGTGCCAGCAGTTACTCGCCCGGGACAGCAACTAATGAAAAACTGTTTTTT.

The V call is TRBV29-1, the J call TRBJ1-2; 8 positions agree with TRBD1. Per the germline V gene, CDR1 is SQVTM and CDR2 is ANQGSEA. CDR3 length: 18 amino acids. V gave up 6 bases and J gave up 4 bases; unmatched junction bases: 22. The CDR3 region is CSVPTARGQGARGYGYTF. CDR3 bases: TGCAGCGTCCCGACCGCCCGGGGGCAGGGGGCGCGTGGCTATGGCTACACCTTC.

V gene TRBV7-9 combines with J gene TRBJ2-5, with TRBD2 matching 9 bases. This CDR3 contains 16 residues. V was clipped by 5 bases and J by 4 bases; unmatched bases: 11. Germline CDR1 SEHNR, CDR2 FQNEAQ (reference sequence). The DNA for the CDR3 is TGTGCCAGCAGCCCCCCGCTGGCGGGAGGGCCAGAGACCCAGTACTTC. Protein: CASSPPLAGGPETQYF.

This chain uses TRBV9 with TRBJ2-2, with 9 positions matching TRBD2. In germline, CDR1 is SGDLS, CDR2 YYNGEE. V was clipped by 3 bases and J by 4 bases; unmatched bases: 4. The CDR3 covers 15 residues. The CDR3, as DNA: TGTGCCAGCAGCGGACTAGCGGAACTCACCGGGGAGCTGTTTTTT. Protein sequence: CASSGLAELTGELFF.

This clonotype came up a few times. J is TRBJ1-4 and V is TRBV6-1; the D is unclear. This CDR3 is built from 15 residues. In germline, CDR1 is MNHNS, CDR2 SASEGT. V was cut by 6 bases and J by 0 bases, with 11 bases left in between. CDR3: CASRRLSATNEKLFF. The CDR3 region has the DNA TGTGCCAGCAGGCGCCTTTCGGCAACTAATGAAAAACTGTTTTTT.

This clonotype showed up many times. The chain links TRBV29-1 to TRBJ2-5; weak D call: TRBD1 (6 bases). There are 13 residues in the CDR3. V lost 0 bases, J lost 5 bases, and 10 bases lay in between. CDR1 is SQVTM, CDR2 ANQGSEA, per germline. The DNA for the CDR3 is TGCAGCGTTGAAGATCCAGGGGTGGAGACCCAGTACTTC. Its protein is CSVEDPGVETQYF.

V usage is TRBV20-1 and J usage is TRBJ2-7; D is unclear. Trimming took off 5 bases at V and 0 bases at J, with 14 bases between the two ends. From germline, CDR1 is DFQATT and CDR2 SNEGSKA (reference sequence). The CDR3 spans 14 residues. CDR3 nucleotide sequence: TGCAGTGCTTTGGGCAGTTACCACTCCTACGAGCAGTACTTC. Amino acid sequence: CSALGSYHSYEQYF.

Only one count was recorded for this clonotype. The chain has TRBV29-1 and TRBJ1-2; 9 bases are a match to TRBD1. The CDR3 loop spans 14 amino acids. The germline V gene has CDR1 SQVTM and CDR2 ANQGSEA. V shed 2 bases and J 3 bases; nucleotides not matched to a gene: 4. CDR3 coding DNA: TGCAGCGTTGAACTCCGGACAGGGGACTATGGCTACACCTTC. Amino acid sequence: CSVELRTGDYGYTF.

This clonotype was seen many times. V and J are TRBV15 and TRBJ2-7; 8 nucleotides align to TRBD1. The germline CDR1 and CDR2 sequences are LNHNV and YYDKDF (reference sequence). The V and J ends lost 0 bases and 3 bases, in that order; junction bases with no gene match: 1. The CDR3 consists of 14 residues. The CDR3 DNA reads TGTGCCACCAGCAGAGATACAGGGGGCTACGAGCAGTACTTC. Protein sequence: CATSRDTGGYEQYF. The entire variable domain, with the rest obtained from reference TRBV15 and TRBJ2-7, is as follows: DAMVIQNPRYQVTQFGKPVTLSCSQTLNHNVMYWYQQKSSQAPKLLFHYYDKDFNNEADTPDNFQSRRPNTSFCFLDIRSPGLGDTAMYLCATSRDTGGYEQYFGPGTRLTVT.

V and J are TRBV6-5 and TRBJ2-5, with TRBD2 identical over 7 bases. V dropped 5 bases and J dropped 2; count of bases not matched to a gene: 11. Germline assignment: CDR1 MNHEY and CDR2 SVGAGI. The CDR3 spans 16 residues. The CDR3 DNA is TGTGCCAGCAGTGCCGCCCAGCGGGGAGGACAAGAGACCCAGTACTTC. Its protein product is CASSAAQRGGQETQYF.

The sample holds many counts of this clonotype. The V and J genes are TRBV10-3 and TRBJ2-2, with TRBD1 identical over 8 bases. V dropped 11 bases and J dropped 5; count of bases not matched to a gene: 7. CDR1 and CDR2 from the germline V gene are ENHRY and SYGVKD. CDR3 length: 13 residues. The CDR3 sequence is CALGQGSTGELFF. CDR3 in DNA: TGTGCCCTTGGACAGGGCTCAACCGGGGAGCTGTTTTTT.

This clonotype was recorded at least ten times. The rearrangement joins TRBV24-1 to TRBJ1-2, with D hard to call. This CDR3 is 17 amino acids long. In germline, CDR1 is KGHDR, CDR2 SFDVKD. V was cut by 4 bases and J by 4 bases, with 21 bases left in between. CDR3 in DNA: TGTGCCACCAGTGACCGCCCCCGAGGAGGGAACGTCTATGGCTACACCTTC. It is translated as CATSDRPRGGNVYGYTF.

This clonotype showed up just a few times. This chain links TRBV6-6 with TRBJ2-5, with 8 bases matching TRBD2. CDR3 length: 18 amino acids. The germline V gene encodes CDR1 MNHNY and CDR2 SVGAGI (reference sequence). V lost 5 bases, J lost 5 bases, and 19 bases stayed unmatched. The CDR3 DNA reads TGTGCCAGCAGTGAAGAGCCAGCGGGAGCTGTCGGTTTGGAGACCCAGTACTTC. Protein: CASSEEPAGAVGLETQYF.

CDR3 in amino acids: CASSPSGRALGELFF. In DNA form, the CDR3 reads TGCGCCAGCAGCCCTAGCGGGAGGGCCCTCGGGGAGCTGTTTTTT. This sequence joins TRBV5-1 and TRBJ2-2; TRBD2 agrees at 12 bases. Trimming removed 4 bases from V and 7 bases from J; junction bases left unmatched: 5. The V gene's germline CDR1 is SGHRS and CDR2 YFSETQ. The CDR3 is 15 amino acids.